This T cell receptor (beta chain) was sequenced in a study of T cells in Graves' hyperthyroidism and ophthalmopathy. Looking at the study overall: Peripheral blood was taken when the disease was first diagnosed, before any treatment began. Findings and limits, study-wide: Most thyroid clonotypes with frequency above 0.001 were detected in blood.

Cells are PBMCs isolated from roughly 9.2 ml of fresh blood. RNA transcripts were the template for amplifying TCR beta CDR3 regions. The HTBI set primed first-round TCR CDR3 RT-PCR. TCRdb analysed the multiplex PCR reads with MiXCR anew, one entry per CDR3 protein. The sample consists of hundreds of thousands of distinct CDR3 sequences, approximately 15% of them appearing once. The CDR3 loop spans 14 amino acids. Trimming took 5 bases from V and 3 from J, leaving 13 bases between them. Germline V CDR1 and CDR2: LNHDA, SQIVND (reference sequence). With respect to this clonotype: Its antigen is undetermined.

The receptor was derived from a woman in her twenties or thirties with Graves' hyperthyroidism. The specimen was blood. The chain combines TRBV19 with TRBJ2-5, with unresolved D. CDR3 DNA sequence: TGTGCCAGTAGTGCAACGGCAGACGAAGAGACCCAGTACTTC. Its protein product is CASSATADEETQYF.